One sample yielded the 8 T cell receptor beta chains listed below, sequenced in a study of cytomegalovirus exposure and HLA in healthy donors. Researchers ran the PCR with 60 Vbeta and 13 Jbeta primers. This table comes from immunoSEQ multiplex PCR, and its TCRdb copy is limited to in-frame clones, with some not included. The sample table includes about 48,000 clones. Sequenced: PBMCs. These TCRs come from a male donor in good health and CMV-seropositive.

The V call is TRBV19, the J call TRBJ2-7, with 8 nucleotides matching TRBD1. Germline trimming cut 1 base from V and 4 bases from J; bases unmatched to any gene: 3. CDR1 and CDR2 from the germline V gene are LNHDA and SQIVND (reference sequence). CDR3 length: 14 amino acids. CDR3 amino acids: CASSIAGGMYEQYF. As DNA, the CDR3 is TGTGCCAGTAGTATAGCAGGGGGCATGTACGAGCAGTACTTC.

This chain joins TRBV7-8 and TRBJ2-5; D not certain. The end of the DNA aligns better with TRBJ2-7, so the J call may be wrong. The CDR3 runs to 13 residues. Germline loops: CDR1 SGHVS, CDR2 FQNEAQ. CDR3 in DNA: TGTGCCAGCAGCTTGCCGAACTCCTACGAGCAGTACTTC. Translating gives CASSLPNSYEQYF.

The DNA of the CDR3 is TGTGCCAGCAGCTTAGTACAGGACCCCTCCTACGAGCAGTACTTC. It yields the protein CASSLVQDPSYEQYF. V and J are TRBV13 and TRBJ2-7, with a possible D match to TRBD1 (5 bases). In germline, CDR1 is PRHDT, CDR2 FYEKMQ (reference sequence). The V end was cut by 1 base, the J end by 0 bases, with 10 bases between. The CDR3 has 15 amino acids.

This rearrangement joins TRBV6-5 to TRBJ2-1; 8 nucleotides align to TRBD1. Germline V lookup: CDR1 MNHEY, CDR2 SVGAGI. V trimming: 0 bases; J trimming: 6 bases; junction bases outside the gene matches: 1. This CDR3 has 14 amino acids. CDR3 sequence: CASSYSDRVNEQFF. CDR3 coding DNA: TGTGCCAGCAGTTACTCGGACAGGGTCAATGAGCAGTTCTTC.

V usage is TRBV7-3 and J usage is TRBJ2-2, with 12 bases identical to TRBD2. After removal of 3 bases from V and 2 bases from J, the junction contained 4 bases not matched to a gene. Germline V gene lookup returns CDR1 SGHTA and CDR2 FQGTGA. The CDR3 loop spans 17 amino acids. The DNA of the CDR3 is TGTGCCAGCAGCTTTGGACTAGCGGGGATAAACACCGGGGAGCTGTTTTTT. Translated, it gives CASSFGLAGINTGELFF. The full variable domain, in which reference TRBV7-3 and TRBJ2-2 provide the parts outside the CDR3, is GAGVSQTPSNKVTEKGKYVELRCDPISGHTALYWYRQSLGQGPEFLIYFQGTGAADDSGLPNDRFFAVRPEGSVSTLKIQRTERGDSAVYLCASSFGLAGINTGELFFGEGSRLTVL.

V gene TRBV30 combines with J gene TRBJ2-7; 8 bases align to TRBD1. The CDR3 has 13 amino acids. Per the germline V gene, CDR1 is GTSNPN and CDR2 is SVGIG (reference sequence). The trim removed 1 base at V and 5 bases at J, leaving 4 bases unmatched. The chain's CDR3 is CAWSATGAHEQYF. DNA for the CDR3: TGTGCCTGGAGTGCGACAGGGGCCCACGAGCAGTACTTC.

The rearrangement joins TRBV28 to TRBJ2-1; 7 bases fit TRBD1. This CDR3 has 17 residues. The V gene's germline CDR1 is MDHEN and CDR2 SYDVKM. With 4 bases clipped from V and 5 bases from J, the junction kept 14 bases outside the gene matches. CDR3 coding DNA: TGTGCCAGCAGTTCAAACCGGGACAGCCTATCAAACAATGAGCAGTTCTTC. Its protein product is CASSSNRDSLSNNEQFF.

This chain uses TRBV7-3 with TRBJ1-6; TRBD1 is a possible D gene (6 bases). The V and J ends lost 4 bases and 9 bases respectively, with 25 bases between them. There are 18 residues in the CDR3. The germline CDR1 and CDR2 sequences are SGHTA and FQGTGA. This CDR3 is CASSSLLGAQGCGSPLHF. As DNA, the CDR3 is TGTGCCAGCAGCTCTCTTCTGGGGGCTCAGGGTTGCGGTTCACCCCTCCACTTT.